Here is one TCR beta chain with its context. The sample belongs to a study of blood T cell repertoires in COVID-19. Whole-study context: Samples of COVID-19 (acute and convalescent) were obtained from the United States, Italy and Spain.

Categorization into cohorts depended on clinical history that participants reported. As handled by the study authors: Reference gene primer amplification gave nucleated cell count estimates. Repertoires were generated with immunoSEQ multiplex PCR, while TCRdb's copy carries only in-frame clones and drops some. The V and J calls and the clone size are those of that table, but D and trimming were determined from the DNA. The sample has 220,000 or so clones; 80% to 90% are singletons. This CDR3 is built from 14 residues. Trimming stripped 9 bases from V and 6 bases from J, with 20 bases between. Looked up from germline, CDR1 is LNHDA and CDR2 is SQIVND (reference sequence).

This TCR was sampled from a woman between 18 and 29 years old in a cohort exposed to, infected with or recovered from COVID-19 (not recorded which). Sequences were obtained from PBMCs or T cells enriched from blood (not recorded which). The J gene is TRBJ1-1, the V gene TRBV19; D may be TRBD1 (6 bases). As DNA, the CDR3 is TGTGCCAGCCGGATAGTCGGCAGGGGCCCTGAAGCTTTCTTT. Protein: CASRIVGRGPEAFF.